The 8 T cell receptor beta chains listed next were all sequenced from one sample in a study of blood T cells in healthy people across ages. The use of a sample-barcoded 5' primer and a J-beta primer mix characterized a second PCR of roughly 6 to 11 cycles. TCRdb re-derived calls from the 5' RACE reads in MiXCR, one entry per CDR3 protein. The sample comprises around 2 million distinct CDR3 sequences, approximately 40% of which are singletons, and under 30% rests with the top ten. Input material: blood. These receptors came from a human donor in good health.

The rearrangement joins TRBV12-3 or TRBV12-4 to TRBJ2-3; weak D call: TRBD1 (5 bases). V gave up 6 bases and J gave up 0 bases, with 10 bases separating them. The CDR3 spans 14 residues. CDR3 in amino acids: CASRKDSSTDTQYF. The CDR3 DNA reads as TGTGCCAGCAGAAAAGACAGTAGCACAGATACGCAGTATTTT.

This chain joins TRBV15 and TRBJ1-2; 11 bases match TRBD1. V was pared by 0 bases and J by 6 bases, with 9 bases of the junction left unmatched. CDR3 length: 17 amino acids. Per the germline V gene, CDR1 is LNHNV and CDR2 is YYDKDF (reference sequence). This CDR3 reads CATSRDKGGQGADGYTF. CDR3 sequence (DNA): TGTGCCACCAGCAGAGATAAGGGAGGACAGGGGGCTGATGGCTACACCTTC.

As to this clonotype: This could be a read error, since a much larger clone is one nucleotide away. The CDR3 DNA reads TGCGCCAGCAGGGAGGCGGGGGGGCGGCAGCCCCAGCATTTT. It codes for CASREAGGRQPQHF. The genes are TRBV10-2 and TRBJ1-5; tentatively, D is TRBD1 (6 bases). This CDR3 is 14 amino acids long. CDR1 is WSHSY and CDR2 is SAAADI in the germline V gene. Trimming left V 6 bases short and J 7 bases short, with 16 bases between.

This chain joins TRBV19 and TRBJ2-7, with D maybe TRBD2 (6 bases). CDR1 and CDR2 from the germline V gene are LNHDA and SQIVND (reference sequence). The CDR3 consists of 15 residues. V gave up 1 base and J gave up 0 bases, with 10 bases separating them. The CDR3 region has the DNA TGTGCCAGTAGTATAGGGCGGGGCGGCTCCTACGAGCAGTACTTC. Its translation: CASSIGRGGSYEQYF. Full variable domain (missing parts from reference TRBV19 and TRBJ2-7): DGGITQSPKYLFRKEGQNVTLSCEQNLNHDAMYWYRQDPGQGLRLIYYSQIVNDFQKGDIAEGYSVSREKKESFPLTVTSAQKNPTAFYLCASSIGRGGSYEQYFGPGTRLTVT.

The chain employs TRBV29-1 and TRBJ1-2; D unresolved. Germline values: CDR1 SQVTM, CDR2 ANQGSEA. Deletions cut 0 bases from V and 8 bases from J, with 7 bases between. The CDR3 has 11 residues. DNA for the CDR3: TGCAGCGTTGAAGAACGGGGAGGCTACACCTTC. It specifies CSVEERGGYTF. The whole variable domain, remainder taken from reference TRBV29-1 and TRBJ1-2, is SAVISQKPSRDICQRGTSLTIQCQVDSQVTMMFWYRQQPGQSLTLIATANQGSEATYESGFVIDKFPISRPNLTFSTLTVSNMSPEDSSIYLCSVEERGGYTFGSGTRLTVV.

This clonotype has ten or more counts. A single base separates this from a much larger clone, so it may be a read error. The J gene is TRBJ1-2, the V gene TRBV20-1, with unresolved D. Germline values: CDR1 DFQATT, CDR2 SNEGSKA (reference sequence). The CDR3 is made up of 12 amino acids. The CDR3 DNA follows: TGCAGGGCTAGGCGGGCCTCATATGGCTACACCTTC. Amino acid sequence: CRARRASYGYTF.

This clonotype was found a few times. The gene calls are TRBV20-1 and TRBJ2-5; 9 nucleotides line up with TRBD2. CDR1 and CDR2 (germline): DFQATT, SNEGSKA (reference sequence). This CDR3 is built from 16 residues. J gave up 6 bases and V 3 bases, and 14 bases lay outside the gene matches. The CDR3 here is CSASGGSGRPLQTQYF. In DNA form, the CDR3 reads TGCAGTGCTAGCGGGGGTAGCGGGAGACCACTCCAGACCCAGTACTTC.

This clonotype has a handful of counts. The chain recombines TRBV13 with TRBJ2-3; D gene uncertain. The CDR3 totals 14 residues. Trimming removed 4 bases at V and 1 base at J, with 9 bases between. Germline-derived CDR1 and CDR2 are PRHDT and FYEKMQ (reference sequence). DNA of the CDR3: TGTGCCAGCAGCTACGTTGGAGGCACAGATACGCAGTATTTT. The encoded protein is CASSYVGGTDTQYF.